This passage covers 28 T cell receptor beta chains from one sample sequenced in a study of blood T cell repertoires in COVID-19. Profiling relied on immunoSEQ multiplex PCR, and the TCRdb table lists in-frame clones only, not all of them. Of around 260,000 clones listed, about 89% are singletons. The sequenced material came from peripheral blood. The receptors shown here come from a man aged 30 to 45 with acute or convalescent COVID-19.

The V call is TRBV7-3, the J call TRBJ2-2; 10 nucleotides match TRBD1. The length of the CDR3 is 17 residues. Trimming at V came to 2 bases and at J to 4 bases, leaving 7 bases not matched to a gene. Germline CDR1 SGHTA, CDR2 FQGTGA. The CDR3 DNA follows: TGTGCCAGCAGCTTACAGGGGACAGGGGTTAGCACCGGGGAGCTGTTTTTT. As protein: CASSLQGTGVSTGELFF.

The J gene is TRBJ1-6, the V gene TRBV27; D ambiguous. Germline lookup yields CDR1 MNHEY and CDR2 SMNVEV (reference sequence). Trimming left V 2 bases short and J 9 bases short, with 8 bases between. The CDR3 is made up of 13 amino acids. In nucleotides, the CDR3 is TGTGCCAGCAGTTTAATGAGAGGTTCACCCCTCCACTTT. Its protein product is CASSLMRGSPLHF.

The chain couples TRBV19 to TRBJ1-1, with D possibly being TRBD1 (6 bases). The CDR3 contains 15 residues. Trimming took off 7 bases at V and 0 bases at J, with 15 bases between the two ends. Per the germline V gene, CDR1 is LNHDA and CDR2 is SQIVND (reference sequence). CDR3 DNA sequence: TGTGCCAGTAAAGAGGGGGTATCCTTGAACACTGAAGCTTTCTTT. It is translated as CASKEGVSLNTEAFF.

The gene calls are TRBV11-2 and TRBJ2-5; 15 bases fit TRBD2. The V gene's germline CDR1 is SGHAT and CDR2 FQNNGV. This CDR3 has 18 residues. The V gene end was trimmed by 5 bases and the J gene end by 4 bases; junction bases not matched to a gene: 11. The CDR3 sequence: CASSKTRTSGGAGETQYF. The CDR3, as DNA: TGTGCCAGCAGCAAGACCCGGACTAGCGGGGGGGCAGGAGAGACCCAGTACTTC. Complete variable domain (other parts from reference TRBV11-2 and TRBJ2-5): EAGVAQSPRYKIIEKRQSVAFWCNPISGHATLYWYQQILGQGPKLLIQFQNNGVVDDSQLPKDRFSAERLKGVDSTLKIQPAKLEDSAVYLCASSKTRTSGGAGETQYFGPGTRLLVL.

The chain couples TRBV7-2 to TRBJ2-5; tentatively, D is TRBD1 (5 bases). The CDR3 is 14 amino acids. Trimming left V 4 bases short and J 2 bases short, with 11 bases between. Germline assignment: CDR1 SGHTA and CDR2 FQGNSA. The DNA of the CDR3 is TGTGCCAGCAGCTGGGGCAGCTATCAAGAGACCCAGTACTTC. It translates to CASSWGSYQETQYF. Complete variable domain (other parts from reference TRBV7-2 and TRBJ2-5): GAGVSQSPSNKVTEKGKDVELRCDPISGHTALYWYRQSLGQGLEFLIYFQGNSAPDKSGLPSDRFSAERTGGSVSTLTIQRTQQEDSAVYLCASSWGSYQETQYFGPGTRLLVL.

This rearrangement joins TRBV28 to TRBJ1-4; weak D call: TRBD1 (5 bases). CDR1 and CDR2 (germline): MDHEN, SYDVKM. Trimming left V 7 bases short and J 5 bases short, with 20 bases between. This CDR3 is 16 amino acids long. This CDR3 reads CASTHGGGPPNEKLFF. CDR3 sequence (DNA): TGTGCCAGCACCCACGGGGGGGGACCTCCCAATGAAAAACTGTTTTTT.

V gene TRBV11-2 combines with J gene TRBJ2-3, with 11 bases matching TRBD1. CDR3 length: 15 residues. Per the germline V gene, CDR1 is SGHAT and CDR2 is FQNNGV. Unmatched junction bases numbered 4, after V lost 3 bases and J lost 5 bases. The CDR3 coding sequence is TGTGCCAGCAGCTTGGACAGGGGGCATGGAGATACGCAGTATTTT. Its translation is CASSLDRGHGDTQYF.

In its sample, this clone was seen a few times. The chain recombines TRBV4-1 with TRBJ1-4, with a possible D match to TRBD1 (5 bases). The CDR3 runs 18 residues. Trimming cost V 3 bases and J 4 bases, with 21 bases left between them. Germline CDR1 is MGHRA and CDR2 is YSYEKL. The CDR3 is CASSQVPPPGGFNEKLFF. CDR3 nucleotides: TGCGCCAGCAGCCAGGTTCCCCCTCCCGGGGGATTTAATGAAAAACTGTTTTTT.

This sequence joins TRBV29-1 and TRBJ2-7, with 10 nucleotides matching TRBD1. This CDR3 region has 14 residues. Germline V gives CDR1 SQVTM, CDR2 ANQGSEA. Trimming cost V 6 bases and J 6 bases; bases outside gene matches: 11. The CDR3 sequence: CSVATGTGASEQYF. The CDR3 DNA sequence: TGCAGCGTAGCTACCGGGACAGGGGCCAGCGAGCAGTACTTC.

The chain couples TRBV5-1 to TRBJ2-6; a possible D gene is TRBD2 (6 bases). This CDR3 is 14 amino acids long. CDR1 and CDR2 (germline): SGHRS, YFSETQ. Trimming stripped 9 bases from V and 0 bases from J, with 10 bases between. CDR3 sequence reads: CATRGISGANVLTF. The CDR3 nucleotides read TGCGCCACTCGGGGGATCTCTGGGGCCAACGTCCTGACTTTC. Full variable domain (outside the CDR3, taken from reference TRBV5-1 and TRBJ2-6): KAGVTQTPRYLIKTRGQQVTLSCSPISGHRSVSWYQQTPGQGLQFLFEYFSETQRNKGNFPGRFSGRQFSNSRSEMNVSTLELGDSALYLCATRGISGANVLTFGAGSRLTVL.

The chain has TRBV19 and TRBJ1-5; TRBD1 aligns across 11 bases. Germline CDR1 LNHDA, CDR2 SQIVND (reference sequence). There are 15 residues in the CDR3. V lost 7 bases, J lost 5 bases, and 7 bases stayed unmatched. DNA for the CDR3: TGTGCCAGTAAACGGACAGGGGGCCAGTATCAGCCCCAGCATTTT. This translates into CASKRTGGQYQPQHF.

This chain joins TRBV27 and TRBJ2-6; no definite D call. The CDR3 contains 14 residues. The V end was cut by 3 bases, the J end by 0 bases, with 3 bases between. Germline CDR1 is MNHEY and CDR2 is SMNVEV (reference sequence). CDR3 residues: CASSFGSGANVLTF. CDR3 DNA sequence: TGTGCCAGCAGTTTCGGCTCTGGGGCCAACGTCCTGACTTTC.

This chain links TRBV7-8 with TRBJ1-1, with a weak D call TRBD1 (6 bases). The CDR3 consists of 15 residues. CDR1 is SGHVS, CDR2 FQNEAQ, per germline. V was trimmed by 5 bases and J by 0 bases, leaving 13 bases between them. CDR3 region: CASSPRGQLNTEAFF. DNA for the CDR3: TGTGCCAGCAGCCCCCGGGGACAACTGAACACTGAAGCTTTCTTT.

The chain combines TRBV27 with TRBJ2-7; D is possibly TRBD2 (6 bases). The CDR3 is 11 amino acids. The germline CDR1 and CDR2 sequences are MNHEY and SMNVEV (reference sequence). V was pared by 7 bases and J by 7 bases, with 11 bases between. The CDR3 bases are TGTGCCAGCAATTCCCGGGGGGAGCAGTACTTC. It is translated as CASNSRGEQYF.

CDR3 protein: CASSLLGAGDTQYF. The CDR3 DNA sequence: TGTGCCAGCAGCTTGTTAGGGGCCGGGGATACGCAGTATTTT. V is TRBV5-4 and J is TRBJ2-3; weak D call: TRBD1 (5 bases). Trimming shortened V by 1 base and J by 6 bases, and 12 bases separated the two germline ends. The CDR3 covers 14 residues. CDR1 and CDR2 from the germline V gene are SGHNT and YYREEE (reference sequence).

The V gene is TRBV5-5, the J gene TRBJ2-2, with D perhaps matching TRBD1 (6 bases). The CDR3 is 15 amino acids. The V gene lost 4 bases and the J gene lost 7 bases, with 17 bases spanning the gap. Germline V gene data show CDR1 as SGHKS and CDR2 as YYEKEE (reference sequence). In DNA form, the CDR3 reads TGTGCCAGCAGCCTCCAGGACAGTTTGGGCGGGGAGCTGTTTTTT. Its protein is CASSLQDSLGGELFF.

The chain uses TRBV7-2 and TRBJ2-7; 7 bases agree with TRBD1. After removal of 5 bases from V and 5 bases from J, the junction contained 6 bases not matched to a gene. Per the germline V gene, CDR1 is SGHTA and CDR2 is FQGNSA. CDR3 length: 13 amino acids. The CDR3 spells CASSQATGNEQYF. In DNA form, the CDR3 reads TGTGCCAGCAGCCAGGCGACAGGGAACGAGCAGTACTTC.

This clone occurred a few times. The V gene is TRBV12-3 or TRBV12-4, the J gene TRBJ1-4; possible D gene TRBD1, 5 bases. V was cut by 5 bases and J by 10 bases, with 8 bases left in between. This CDR3 has 11 residues. This CDR3 is CASSPDRKLFF. For the CDR3, the DNA is TGTGCCAGCAGTCCTGACAGAAAACTGTTTTTT.

The CDR3 sequence: CASRPPGGTEAFF. CDR3 sequence (DNA): TGTGCCAGCCGCCCTCCAGGGGGGACTGAAGCTTTCTTT. The rearrangement uses TRBV27 and TRBJ1-1, with 7 bases aligning to TRBD1. With V trimmed by 8 bases and J by 5 bases, 8 bases remained unmatched. CDR3 size: 13 residues. In germline, CDR1 is MNHEY, CDR2 SMNVEV (reference sequence).

The genes are TRBV9 and TRBJ2-1; 7 positions match TRBD1. V dropped 3 bases and J dropped 4; count of bases not matched to a gene: 10. Germline assignment: CDR1 SGDLS and CDR2 YYNGEE. CDR3 length: 16 amino acids. Written as DNA, the CDR3 is TGTGCCAGCAGCGAGGAGTTCTGGGACAGTTACAATGAGCAGTTCTTC. Protein sequence: CASSEEFWDSYNEQFF. The full variable domain, its missing parts supplied by reference TRBV9 and TRBJ2-1, is DSGVTQTPKHLITATGQRVTLRCSPRSGDLSVYWYQQSLDQGLQFLIQYYNGEERAKGNILERFSAQQFPDLHSELNLSSLELGDSALYFCASSEEFWDSYNEQFFGPGTRLTVL.

J is TRBJ2-5 and V is TRBV13; TRBD2 matches at 13 bases. V shed 5 bases, J shed 4 bases, and the junction held 10 bases outside the gene matches. The CDR3 extends over 17 amino acids. From germline, CDR1 is PRHDT and CDR2 FYEKMQ (reference sequence). The CDR3 DNA reads as TGTGCCAGCAGCAACGAAGGACTAGCGGGGGTTTTAGAGACCCAGTACTTC. It encodes CASSNEGLAGVLETQYF.

The chain carries TRBV3-1 (or the pseudogene TRBV3-2) and TRBJ2-3; D is undetermined. The V and J ends lost 2 bases and 3 bases respectively, with 9 bases between them. CDR1 LGHDT and CDR2 YNNKEL come from the germline V gene (reference sequence). The CDR3 runs 14 residues. CDR3 amino acids: CASSQTAGTDTQYF. Here the CDR3 DNA reads TGTGCCAGCAGCCAAACTGCCGGGACAGATACGCAGTATTTT.

The V gene is TRBV27, the J gene TRBJ2-7, with TRBD2 matching 8 bases. Germline trimming cut 5 bases from V and 3 bases from J; bases unmatched to any gene: 6. CDR1 and CDR2 from the germline V gene are MNHEY and SMNVEV (reference sequence). The CDR3 is made up of 14 amino acids. DNA for the CDR3: TGTGCCAGCAGTCCAACGGGACTAGGCTACGAGCAGTACTTC. It codes for CASSPTGLGYEQYF.

The rearrangement joins TRBV5-5 to TRBJ2-5, with D possibly TRBD2 on 7 matching bases. Deletions cut 4 bases from V and 1 base from J, with 23 bases between. Germline CDR1 reads SGHKS; CDR2 reads YYEKEE (reference sequence). The CDR3 extends over 18 amino acids. Here the CDR3 DNA reads TGTGCCAGCAGCCCCCTGATTTGGCGGGGGCCTATCCAAGAGACCCAGTACTTC. Protein sequence: CASSPLIWRGPIQETQYF.

The sample holds one count of this clone. This chain connects TRBV9 to TRBJ1-4; 9 bases line up with TRBD1. The V segment lost 7 bases and the J segment 3 bases; nucleotides outside the gene matches: 7. CDR1 SGDLS and CDR2 YYNGEE come from the germline V gene. This CDR3 comprises 15 residues. CDR3 nucleotides: TGTGCCAGCTCAATTGGGACAGGGTCTAATGAAAAACTGTTTTTT. Amino acid sequence: CASSIGTGSNEKLFF.

Only one count was recorded for this clone. The genes are TRBV2 and TRBJ2-5, with 7 bases fitting TRBD1. This CDR3 spans 13 amino acids. CDR1 and CDR2 (germline): SNHLY, FYNNEI. The ends lost 6 bases at V and 2 bases at J; junction bases unmatched: 3. The CDR3 DNA reads TGTGCCAGCAGGGGGACAGTTCAAGAGACCCAGTACTTC. This codes for CASRGTVQETQYF.

V and J are TRBV27 and TRBJ1-1, with 9 bases aligning to TRBD1. J lost 3 bases, V lost 7 bases, and 6 bases had no gene match. Germline CDR1 is MNHEY and CDR2 is SMNVEV (reference sequence). There are 14 residues in the CDR3. In DNA form, the CDR3 reads TGTGCCAGCAACAGGGACAGGGTAGACACTGAAGCTTTCTTT. This encodes CASNRDRVDTEAFF.

The V and J genes are TRBV27 and TRBJ1-2, with 11 bases identical to TRBD1. CDR3 length: 15 amino acids. Trimming removed 5 bases from V and 7 bases from J; junction bases left unmatched: 9. Germline CDR1 reads MNHEY; CDR2 reads SMNVEV (reference sequence). In DNA form, the CDR3 reads TGTGCCAGCAGTCCCCCTCCCGGGACAGGGGGTGGCTACACCTTC. Amino acid sequence: CASSPPPGTGGGYTF.